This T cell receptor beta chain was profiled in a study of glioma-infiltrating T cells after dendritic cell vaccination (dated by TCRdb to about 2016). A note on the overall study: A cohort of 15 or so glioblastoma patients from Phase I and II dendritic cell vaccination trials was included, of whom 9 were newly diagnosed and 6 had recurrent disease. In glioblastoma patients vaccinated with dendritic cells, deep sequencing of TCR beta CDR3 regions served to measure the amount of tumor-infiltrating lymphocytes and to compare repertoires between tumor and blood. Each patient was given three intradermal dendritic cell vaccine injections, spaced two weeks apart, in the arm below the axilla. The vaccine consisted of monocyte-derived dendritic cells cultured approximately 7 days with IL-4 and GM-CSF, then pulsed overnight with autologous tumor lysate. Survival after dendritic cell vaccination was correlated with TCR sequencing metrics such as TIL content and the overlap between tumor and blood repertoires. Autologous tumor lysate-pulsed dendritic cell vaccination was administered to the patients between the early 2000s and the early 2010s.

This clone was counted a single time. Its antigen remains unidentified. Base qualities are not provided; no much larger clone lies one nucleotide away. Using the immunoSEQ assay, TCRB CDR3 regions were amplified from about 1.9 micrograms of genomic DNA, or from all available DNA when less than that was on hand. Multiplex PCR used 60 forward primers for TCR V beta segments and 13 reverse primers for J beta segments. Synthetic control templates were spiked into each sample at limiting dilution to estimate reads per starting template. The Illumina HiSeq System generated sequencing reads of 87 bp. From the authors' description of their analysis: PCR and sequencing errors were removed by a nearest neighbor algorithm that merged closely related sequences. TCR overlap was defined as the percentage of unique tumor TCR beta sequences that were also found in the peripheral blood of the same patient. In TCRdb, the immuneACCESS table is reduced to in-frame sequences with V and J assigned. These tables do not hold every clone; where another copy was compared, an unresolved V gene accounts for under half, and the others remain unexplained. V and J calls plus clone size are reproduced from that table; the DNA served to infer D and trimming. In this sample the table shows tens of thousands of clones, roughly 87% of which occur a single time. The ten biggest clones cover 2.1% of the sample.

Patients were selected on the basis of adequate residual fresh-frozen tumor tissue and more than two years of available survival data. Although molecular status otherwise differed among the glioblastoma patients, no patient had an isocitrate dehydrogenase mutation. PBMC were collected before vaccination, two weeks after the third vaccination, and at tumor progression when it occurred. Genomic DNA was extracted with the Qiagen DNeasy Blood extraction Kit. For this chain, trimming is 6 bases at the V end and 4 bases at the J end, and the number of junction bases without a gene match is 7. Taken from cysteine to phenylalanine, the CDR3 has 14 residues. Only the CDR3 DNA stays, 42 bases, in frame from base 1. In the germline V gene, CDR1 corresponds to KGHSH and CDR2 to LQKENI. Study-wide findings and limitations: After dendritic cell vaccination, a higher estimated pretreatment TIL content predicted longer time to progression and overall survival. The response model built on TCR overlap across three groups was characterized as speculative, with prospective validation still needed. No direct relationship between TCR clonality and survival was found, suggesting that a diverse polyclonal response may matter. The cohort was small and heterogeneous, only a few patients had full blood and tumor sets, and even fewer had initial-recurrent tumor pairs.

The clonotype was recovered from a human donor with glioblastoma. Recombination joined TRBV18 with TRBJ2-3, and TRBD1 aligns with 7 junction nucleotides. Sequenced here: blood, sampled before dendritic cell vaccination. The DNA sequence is TGTGCCAGCTCCCGGGACAGTGGGCCAGATACGCAGTATTTT. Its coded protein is CASSRDSGPDTQYF.